This T cell receptor (beta chain) was identified in a study of CD4 T cells in relation to SARS-CoV-2 and coronaviruses. The table came from immunoSEQ multiplex PCR; TCRdb's copy has only in-frame clones and leaves some out. The data hold roughly 21,000 clones, with about three quarters observed a single time. Germline V CDR1 and CDR2: LGHDT, YNNKEL (reference sequence). This CDR3 has 15 amino acids. V shed 3 bases, J shed 4 bases, and the junction held 6 bases outside the gene matches. The unexposed donors gave CD4+ T cells in 2011-2018, prior to COVID-19. After ten to eleven days of culture, CD4+ T cells were isolated. Details on this clone: What it recognizes is unknown.

The TCR sequence derives from a human donor in good health. V gene TRBV3-1 (or the pseudogene TRBV3-2) combines with J gene TRBJ2-7; 10 bases line up with TRBD1. The specimen sequenced was CD4+ T cells from PBMCs, cultured in vitro. The CDR3 is CASSHSTGGTYEQYF. The CDR3 nucleotides are TGTGCCAGCAGCCATTCGACAGGGGGCACGTACGAGCAGTACTTC.